Here is one T cell receptor (beta chain) with its context. This clonotype was observed at least ten times. The clone's antigen remains unknown. The input lacks base qualities; no much larger clone sits a single base away. The TCR beta CDR3 regions were amplified from the RNA transcripts. A first-round RT-PCR of the TCR CDR3 used the HTBI primer set with the Qiagen OneStep RT-PCR kit. Libraries were constructed in a second round of multiplex PCR, after which size selection and purification were carried out. Libraries were sequenced paired-end with 100 bp reads on an Illumina HiSeq2000. As for the authors' bioinformatics: SOAPnuke was used to process the raw data, with reads discarded if the reads contained adapters or uncalled bases, had a mean Phred below 15, or lacked an exact constant-primer or identifier match. High-quality paired reads were merged with COPE v1.2.5, and unique nucleotide sequences were defined as clonotypes. MiTCR v1.1 was used to align clonotypes to the IMGT TRBV, TRBD and TRBJ reference segments. The analysis included only V-J combinations with a frequency above 0.0001, which together covered approximately 99% of the repertoires. A TCS score was defined as the ratio between F50 (clonal expansion) and ExV (chaos), using BLOSUM62-based TCRdist between CDR3 peptides within each V-J. Welch's t-statistics and random forest reduced several hundred V-J features to 13, which were used in a naive Bayes classifier (R e1071). TCRdb reprocessing: public reads trimmed at Q25 with fastp, clones called with MiXCR, in-frame beta chains kept. Each entry merges the rows of one CDR3 protein and shows their most common DNA and genes. In this record, the V and J calls reflect TCRdb's handling and not the investigators' own analysis. The sample includes about 560,000 distinct CDR3 sequences, with about a sixth observed a single time. 18% of the sample lies in the top ten.

A patient counted as having stable Graves' hyperthyroidism if no progression to ophthalmopathy occurred over 18 months of follow-up. The hyperthyroidism patients were between 18 and 65 years old and newly diagnosed, with a disease duration of less than 2 months. Any patient with an uncontrolled infection, another autoimmune disease, pregnancy or lactation was excluded. Diagnoses relied on clinical symptoms, serum thyroxine and TRAb, thyroid ultrasound and orbital computed tomography. Ficoll-Paque density gradient centrifugation was used to isolate PBMCs from approximately 10 ml of fresh peripheral blood. Trizol reagent was used to extract total RNA, and RNA quality was then checked on an Agilent 2100 Bioanalyzer. The record originates from a study of T cells in Graves' hyperthyroidism and ophthalmopathy (dated by TCRdb to between 2018 and 2020). Regarding the research as a whole: Peripheral blood was collected at initial diagnosis, before any treatment. Following sampling, methimazole starting at 30 mg daily was given to hyperthyroidism patients, and high-dose intravenous methylprednisolone was given to ophthalmopathy patients. Whether ophthalmopathy could be predicted prospectively was tested in an independent validation cohort made up of about 20 hyperthyroidism patients plus 17 patients who later progressed to ophthalmopathy. According to the paper, TCR Vbeta CDR3 sequencing was carried out on around 140 peripheral blood samples, which came from approximately 43 ophthalmopathy, around 74 hyperthyroidism and about 17 progressor patients. The study also compared thyroid tissue and blood T-cell repertoires from roughly six Graves' hyperthyroidism patients. The roughly 94 discovery patients were randomly divided into training and test sets at a 7:3 ratio. To identify TCR V-J signatures that set the groups apart, the researchers used a discovery cohort of 95 to 100 patients, made up of some 41 with Graves' ophthalmopathy and some 60 with stable Graves' hyperthyroidism.

Inclusive of the bounding cysteine and phenylalanine, the CDR3 is 15 residues long. Kept here is only the CDR3 DNA, which spans 45 bases and is read in frame from base 1. V is pruned by 6 bases and J by 2 bases, leaving 7 bases of the junction without a gene match. CDR1 and CDR2 are read off the germline V gene (reference sequence) as DFQATT and SNEGSKA. The full study reports these points: During validation, the model predicted progression to ophthalmopathy a median of approximately six months ahead of onset, with approximately 71% sensitivity and 72.22% specificity. No statistical method was used to set the sample size in advance, and investigators knew the group allocation. A 13 V-J signature model separated ophthalmopathy from stable hyperthyroidism, with approximately 87% sensitivity and 81.08% specificity in cross-validation and 80%/75% in testing. Most expanded thyroid clonotypes (frequency above 0.001) were also found in blood, which suggests that blood repertoires may mirror thyroid immune responses.

The sequenced sample consisted of blood. The chain was built from TRBV20-1 and TRBJ2-7; 13 middle bases align to TRBD2. The sequence was obtained from a woman aged 18 to 35 with Graves' hyperthyroidism. The nucleotide sequence reads as follows: TGCAGTGCCACGGGACTAGCGGGGACCACCTACGAGCAGTACTTC. This encodes CSATGLAGTTYEQYF.